The present T cell receptor beta chain was sequenced within a study of shared T cell receptors in the human thymus. Assay: immunoSEQ multiplex PCR; the TCRdb copy retains only in-frame clones and omits some. The data contain over 350,000 clones, approximately 95% of them seen just once; the ten biggest clones take up about 0.02%. This receptor was identified in a human donor. The sequenced material came from thymocytes.

Here the CDR3 DNA reads TGTGCCAGCCGGACAGCGCCCGAAAACACCATATATTTT. This sequence encodes CASRTAPENTIYF. The chain is built from TRBV19 and TRBJ1-3; the D gene is possibly TRBD1 (6 bases). Germline V gives CDR1 LNHDA, CDR2 SQIVND (reference sequence). V was cut by 9 bases and J by 6 bases, with 15 bases left in between. The CDR3 sequence is 13 residues long.